The clone carrying this TCR beta chain appeared a few times. This sample was included in a study of T-cell memory formation after mild COVID-19. Germline V gives CDR1 SGDLS, CDR2 YYNGEE. The CDR3 spans 16 residues. The V and J ends lost 3 bases and 6 bases, in that order; junction bases with no gene match: 6. TCRdb redid the calling of the 5' RACE reads with MiXCR, one entry per CDR3 protein. The sample gives fewer than 450,000 distinct CDR3 sequences, 24% of which show up once; about 10% is in the top ten. Sequences were obtained from PBMCs or a T cell subset sorted from them (not recorded which). This TCR derives from an adult woman who had mild COVID-19 (a few samples of this study predate the infection). Cell type and time point are not known. The V call is TRBV9, the J call TRBJ2-1, with 13 bases fitting TRBD2. DNA of the CDR3: TGTGCCAGCAGCGACCGACTAGCGGGGGGTGGCAATGAGCAGTTCTTC. Translated, it gives CASSDRLAGGGNEQFF.